This T cell receptor beta chain was sequenced during a study of blood T cell repertoires in COVID-19. V gave up 5 bases and J gave up 2 bases, with 19 bases separating them. Germline V lookup: CDR1 LNHDA, CDR2 SQIVND (reference sequence). The CDR3 loop spans 18 amino acids. Repertoires were generated with immunoSEQ multiplex PCR, while TCRdb's copy carries only in-frame clones and drops some. Found here are some 66,000 clones, 76% of them singletons; the top ten hold 50%. Sequencing was done on a sample of peripheral blood. The clonotype was recovered from an elderly woman with acute or convalescent COVID-19. This rearrangement joins TRBV19 to TRBJ2-6; tentatively, D is TRBD1 (6 bases). The CDR3 DNA reads as TGTGCCAGTAGTTCTAGGAGAGGGGGTAGTGCTGGGGCCAACGTCCTGACTTTC. This codes for CASSSRRGGSAGANVLTF.